These 32 T cell receptor beta chains share one sample of origin, sequenced in a study of T-cell memory formation after mild COVID-19. Each CDR3 protein is one row after TCRdb ran MiXCR on the 5' RACE reads. The data hold about 200,000 distinct CDR3 sequences, with over 9.5% observed a single time. Sequencing was performed on PBMCs or a T cell subset sorted from them (not recorded which). These receptors originate from a man between 18 and 29 years old who had mild COVID-19 (a few samples of this study predate the infection). Cell type and time point are not known.

The V call is TRBV12-3 or TRBV12-4, the J call TRBJ2-1; D is ambiguous. V was trimmed by 7 bases and J by 3 bases, leaving 7 bases between them. This CDR3 is built from 12 residues. CDR3 coding DNA: TGTGCCAGCACCAACAACTACAATGAGCAGTTCTTC. Translating gives CASTNNYNEQFF.

This clonotype has ten or more counts. The V gene is TRBV12-3 or TRBV12-4, the J gene TRBJ2-2; the D gene could be TRBD1 or TRBD2 (6 bases each). V gave up 7 bases and J gave up 5 bases, with 11 bases separating them. This CDR3 comprises 13 residues. Here the CDR3 reads CASKGGRTGELFF. The CDR3 DNA reads TGTGCCAGCAAGGGGGGCCGGACCGGGGAGCTGTTTTTT.

The gene calls are TRBV7-3 and TRBJ2-1; either TRBD1 or TRBD2 may supply D (6 bases each). V was clipped by 0 bases and J by 0 bases, with 12 bases between them. In germline, CDR1 is SGHTA, CDR2 FQGTGA. This CDR3 is built from 17 residues. Here the CDR3 DNA reads TGTGCCAGCAGCTTAACCCCGGGGGCGAGCTCCTACAATGAGCAGTTCTTC. Translating gives CASSLTPGASSYNEQFF.

This clonotype was detected ten times or more. This chain uses TRBV7-2 with TRBJ2-2, with a weak D call TRBD2 (5 bases). The V end lost 3 bases, the J end lost 0 bases, and 5 bases lay between the germline ends. This CDR3 is built from 14 residues. The germline CDR1 and CDR2 sequences are SGHTA and FQGNSA. CDR3 protein: CASSFGANTGELFF. CDR3 bases: TGTGCCAGCAGCTTCGGGGCGAACACCGGGGAGCTGTTTTTT. Looking up the rest from reference TRBV7-2 and TRBJ2-2 gives the full variable domain: GAGVSQSPSNKVTEKGKDVELRCDPISGHTALYWYRQSLGQGLEFLIYFQGNSAPDKSGLPSDRFSAERTGGSVSTLTIQRTQQEDSAVYLCASSFGANTGELFFGEGSRLTVL.

This clonotype was counted ten times or more. In nucleotides, the CDR3 is TGTGCCAGCAGTTACGGTGCGGGGGCCGCATTTCGGGAGCAGTTCTTC. This encodes CASSYGAGAAFREQFF. J is TRBJ2-1 and V is TRBV6-2 or TRBV6-3, with D maybe TRBD2 (7 bases). CDR1 is MNHEY, CDR2 SVGEGT, per germline. The V gene lost 2 bases and the J gene lost 10 bases, with 21 bases spanning the gap. The CDR3 has 16 amino acids.

This clonotype was counted between two and nine times. The chain links TRBV29-1 to TRBJ2-3; 7 positions agree with TRBD1. CDR1 is SQVTM and CDR2 is ANQGSEA in the germline V gene. The CDR3 runs 13 residues. The V and J ends lost 6 bases and 4 bases, in that order; junction bases with no gene match: 7. The chain's CDR3 is CSVKNQGADTQYF. CDR3 DNA: TGCAGCGTCAAGAACCAGGGGGCAGATACGCAGTATTTT.

A few counts support this clonotype. The rearrangement uses TRBV9 and TRBJ2-3; TRBD1 might be the D (6 bases). The V gene's germline CDR1 is SGDLS and CDR2 YYNGEE. The CDR3 runs to 14 residues. The V end was cut by 4 bases, the J end by 3 bases, with 12 bases between. Here the CDR3 DNA reads TGTGCCAGCAGCCCTTCTGGACAGACAGATACGCAGTATTTT. It translates to CASSPSGQTDTQYF.

This clonotype was detected a few times. The rearrangement joins TRBV5-1 to TRBJ2-7, with 14 nucleotides matching TRBD2. From germline, CDR1 is SGHRS and CDR2 YFSETQ. This CDR3 region has 16 residues. The V and J ends lost 4 bases and 1 base, in that order; junction bases with no gene match: 4. In DNA form, the CDR3 reads TGCGCCAGCAGCAAGGGGACTAGCGGGGGTTCCTACGAGCAGTACTTC. Residues: CASSKGTSGGSYEQYF.

A remark on this clonotype: Given a much more abundant clone one base away, this may be a read error. The CDR3 protein is CAVSSGGNGVF. Written as DNA, the CDR3 is TGTGCCGTCAGCTCCGGGGGGAATGGGGTCTTC. This chain joins TRBV10-3 and TRBJ2-1; 7 bases are shared with TRBD2. CDR1 ENHRY and CDR2 SYGVKD come from the germline V gene. This CDR3 is built from 11 residues.

This clonotype has just a few counts. The chain is built from TRBV12-3 or TRBV12-4 and TRBJ2-3; the match to TRBD2 covers 13 bases. The CDR3 has 16 amino acids. The junction had 8 bases not matched to a gene; V was cut back by 6 bases and J by 5 bases. The CDR3 bases are TGTGCCAGCAGGGTACTAGCGGGGGGGCCGGTAGATACGCAGTATTTT. Protein: CASRVLAGGPVDTQYF.

A few counts support this clonotype. V gene TRBV12-3 or TRBV12-4 combines with J gene TRBJ1-1; no reliable D call. The CDR3 has 11 residues. Between the trimmed V and J ends, which lost 6 bases and 9 bases, there was a span of 11 bases. CDR3 in DNA: TGTGCCAGCAGCCCCGCGCCCCAAGCTTTCTTT. This codes for CASSPAPQAFF.

The V call is TRBV29-1, the J call TRBJ2-3; no reliable D call. Germline V gives CDR1 SQVTM, CDR2 ANQGSEA. This CDR3 spans 15 amino acids. V dropped 8 bases and J dropped 2 bases, with 20 bases sitting between them. CDR3 loop: CSILDSEVDTDTQYF. As DNA, the CDR3 is TGCAGCATCCTCGATTCTGAGGTCGACACAGATACGCAGTATTTT.

This clonotype was counted a few times. V and J are TRBV4-2 and TRBJ1-2; D perhaps matches TRBD1 (6 bases). V lost 0 bases and J lost 4, with 12 bases in between. Germline lookup yields CDR1 LGHNA and CDR2 YNFKEQ. There are 15 residues in the CDR3. In nucleotides, the CDR3 is TGTGCCAGCAGCCAAGATCAGGGGTACCCCTATGGCTACACCTTC. Its translation: CASSQDQGYPYGYTF.

This clonotype was found a few times. V is TRBV12-3 or TRBV12-4 and J is TRBJ2-3; D is perhaps TRBD2 (5 bases). CDR3 size: 15 residues. V was cut by 1 base and J by 1 base, with 9 bases left in between. The CDR3 DNA reads as TGTGCCAGCAGTTTAGACGGGGTCGGCACAGATACGCAGTATTTT. It is translated as CASSLDGVGTDTQYF.

The rearrangement joins TRBV7-2 to TRBJ2-2; TRBD2 agrees at 8 bases. Looked up from germline, CDR1 is SGHTA and CDR2 is FQGNSA. V dropped 4 bases and J dropped 5; count of bases not matched to a gene: 12. CDR3 length: 17 amino acids. This CDR3 is CASSYPRGGLRTGELFF. CDR3 bases: TGTGCCAGCAGCTACCCCCGGGGGGGCCTTCGGACCGGGGAGCTGTTTTTT.

This clonotype has just a few counts. CDR3 amino acids: CASSLGQGKDTEAFF. The CDR3 DNA is TGTGCCAGCAGCTTGGGACAGGGGAAGGACACTGAAGCTTTCTTT. The chain is built from TRBV5-4 and TRBJ1-1; 8 bases are shared with TRBD1. Germline values: CDR1 SGHNT, CDR2 YYREEE (reference sequence). V shed 0 bases and J 3 bases; nucleotides not matched to a gene: 4. The CDR3 extends over 15 amino acids.

V gene TRBV11-1 combines with J gene TRBJ2-2, with D unresolved. This CDR3 has 15 residues. Germline CDR1 and CDR2: SGHAT and FQDESV (reference sequence). V was clipped by 2 bases and J by 1 base, with 8 bases between them. Here the CDR3 DNA reads TGTGCCAGCAGCTTAAGGAAGGTGAACACCGGGGAGCTGTTTTTT. It encodes CASSLRKVNTGELFF.

This clonotype was seen a few times. This may be a read error: a much more frequent sequence differs by one nucleotide. The chain recombines TRBV4-1 with TRBJ2-5, with D possibly matching TRBD1 (5 bases). The CDR3 extends over 15 amino acids. Germline assignment: CDR1 MGHRA and CDR2 YSYEKL. The V and J ends lost 0 bases and 5 bases respectively, with 13 bases between them. This CDR3 reads CASSQEYSGHETQYF. For the CDR3, the DNA is TGCGCCAGCAGCCAAGAATATTCCGGACATGAGACCCAGTACTTC.

The V call is TRBV24-1, the J call TRBJ1-2; D might be TRBD1 (5 bases). The germline CDR1 and CDR2 sequences are KGHDR and SFDVKD. The CDR3 spans 15 residues. Trimming left V 9 bases short and J 4 bases short, with 20 bases between. The CDR3 DNA follows: TGTGCCACCTCGGGGGGGACCGAGATTAGCTATGGCTACACCTTC. Translating it yields CATSGGTEISYGYTF.

This clonotype came up a few times. The V call is TRBV9, the J call TRBJ2-1, with TRBD2 matching 10 bases. Trimming cost V 0 bases and J 8 bases; bases outside gene matches: 11. The CDR3 runs 17 residues. CDR1 and CDR2 (germline): SGDLS, YYNGEE. The chain's CDR3 is CASSVATLASGGDEQFF. CDR3 nucleotide sequence: TGTGCCAGCAGCGTAGCTACTTTGGCTAGCGGGGGAGATGAGCAGTTCTTC.

The gene calls are TRBV11-2 and TRBJ1-5; D unresolved. This CDR3 spans 17 amino acids. Germline lookup yields CDR1 SGHAT and CDR2 FQNNGV. Between the trimmed V and J ends, which lost 1 base and 0 bases, there was a span of 13 bases. The CDR3 DNA sequence: TGTGCCAGCAGCTTAGGTTGGCAGGCAGATAGCAATCAGCCCCAGCATTTT. Protein: CASSLGWQADSNQPQHF.

This clonotype was seen more than once but under ten times. The CDR3 loop is CASSPPSNEQFF. CDR3 DNA: TGTGCCAGCAGTCCCCCTTCCAATGAGCAGTTCTTC. The rearrangement joins TRBV6-5 to TRBJ2-1; D uncertain. V was trimmed by 5 bases and J by 6 bases, leaving 8 bases between them. From germline, CDR1 is MNHEY and CDR2 SVGAGI. This CDR3 is built from 12 residues.

This clonotype was found a few times. The chain employs TRBV5-4 and TRBJ2-2; D gene ambiguous. CDR1 is SGHNT, CDR2 YYREEE, per germline (reference sequence). V shed 0 bases and J shed 7 bases, with 10 bases lying between them. This CDR3 is built from 14 residues. CDR3 sequence: CASSLALSVGELFF. CDR3 nucleotides: TGTGCCAGCAGCTTGGCGTTATCTGTCGGGGAGCTGTTTTTT.

This clonotype was detected a few times. The chain links TRBV6-5 to TRBJ2-7; the D call may be TRBD1 or TRBD2 (5 bases each). The germline CDR1 and CDR2 sequences are MNHEY and SVGAGI. V dropped 2 bases and J dropped 4 bases, with 9 bases sitting between them. This CDR3 comprises 13 residues. The CDR3 DNA reads TGTGCCAGCAGTTACAACAGGAGGTACGAGCAGTACTTC. Its protein product is CASSYNRRYEQYF.

Here the CDR3 DNA reads TGTGCCAGCGGACCGACAGGCCAATGGTCACCCCTCCACTTT. The encoded protein is CASGPTGQWSPLHF. The rearrangement uses TRBV2 and TRBJ1-6; D perhaps matches TRBD1 (6 bases). The CDR3 totals 14 residues. Germline CDR1 is SNHLY and CDR2 is FYNNEI. Between the trimmed V and J ends, which lost 8 bases and 10 bases, there was a span of 18 bases.

This clonotype was recorded a few times. The V gene is TRBV4-2, the J gene TRBJ2-5; weak D call: TRBD2 (5 bases). V was shortened by 3 bases and J by 5 bases, with 10 bases between the two germline ends. CDR1 is LGHNA and CDR2 is YNFKEQ in the germline V gene. The CDR3 is 13 residues long. CDR3 residues: CASSQQPGETQYF. Written as DNA, the CDR3 is TGTGCCAGCAGCCAGCAGCCGGGGGAGACCCAGTACTTC.

The V call is TRBV5-1, the J call TRBJ1-6; TRBD1 matches 7 bases. Germline V CDR1 and CDR2: SGHRS, YFSETQ. V was clipped by 4 bases and J by 10 bases; unmatched bases: 8. This CDR3 has 14 residues. The CDR3 DNA is TGCGCCAGCAGCCCGGGACAGATAAAGTCACCCCTCCACTTT. It encodes CASSPGQIKSPLHF. Full variable domain (rest looked up from reference TRBV5-1 and TRBJ1-6): KAGVTQTPRYLIKTRGQQVTLSCSPISGHRSVSWYQQTPGQGLQFLFEYFSETQRNKGNFPGRFSGRQFSNSRSEMNVSTLELGDSALYLCASSPGQIKSPLHFGNGTRLTVT.

This clonotype was counted at least ten times. This chain uses TRBV18 with TRBJ2-2; D remains ambiguous. The CDR3 consists of 12 residues. V was shortened by 6 bases and J by 0 bases, with 2 bases between the two germline ends. Germline CDR1 KGHSH, CDR2 LQKENI. The CDR3 sequence: CASSTNTGELFF. DNA for the CDR3: TGTGCCAGCTCTACGAACACCGGGGAGCTGTTTTTT. Looking up the rest from reference TRBV18 and TRBJ2-2 gives the full variable domain: NAGVMQNPRHLVRRRGQEARLRCSPMKGHSHVYWYRQLPEEGLKFMVYLQKENIIDESGMPKERFSAEFPKEGPSILRIQQVVRGDSAAYFCASSTNTGELFFGEGSRLTVL.

This clonotype was counted a few times. The rearrangement uses TRBV19 and TRBJ2-7, with 10 bases matching TRBD2. Germline CDR1 reads LNHDA; CDR2 reads SQIVND (reference sequence). This CDR3 is built from 16 residues. With 5 bases clipped from V and 2 bases from J, the junction kept 9 bases outside the gene matches. CDR3 sequence (DNA): TGTGCCAGTAGTCCGGTGACTAGCGGGTACCCCTACGAGCAGTACTTC. Its protein is CASSPVTSGYPYEQYF.

This chain connects TRBV6-5 to TRBJ1-1, with D unresolved. The length of the CDR3 is 16 residues. V lost 0 bases, J lost 1 base, and 12 bases lay in between. Germline assignment: CDR1 MNHEY and CDR2 SVGAGI. The CDR3 sequence is CASSYSGRARNTEAFF. In DNA form, the CDR3 reads TGTGCCAGCAGTTACTCGGGAAGGGCACGGAACACTGAAGCTTTCTTT.

This clonotype was recorded a few times. The chain joins TRBV6-2 or TRBV6-3 to TRBJ2-5; the match to TRBD2 covers 7 bases. The CDR3 length is 18 residues. V was clipped by 5 bases and J by 5 bases; unmatched bases: 20. From germline, CDR1 is MNHEY and CDR2 SVGEGT. This CDR3 reads CASSPGTNSLLKGETQYF. Here the CDR3 DNA reads TGTGCCAGCAGTCCGGGGACTAACAGCCTTCTAAAGGGGGAGACCCAGTACTTC.

The table lists this clonotype with a few counts. The chain joins TRBV4-1 to TRBJ1-1; unclear D gene. The CDR3 consists of 14 residues. V lost 3 bases to trimming and J lost 3 bases, with 11 bases between them. Germline V CDR1 and CDR2: MGHRA, YSYEKL. The CDR3 nucleotides are TGCGCCAGCAGCCAGACAACCCTTTACACTGAAGCTTTCTTT. Translation gives CASSQTTLYTEAFF.